The clone carrying this T cell receptor beta chain was observed a few times. The sample belongs to a study of blood T cells in healthy people across ages. This CDR3 contains 14 residues. V was trimmed by 6 bases and J by 1 base, leaving 10 bases between them. A sample-barcoded 5' primer and a J-beta primer mix were used in a second PCR of roughly 7 to 12 cycles. One entry per CDR3 protein results from TCRdb running MiXCR on the 5' RACE reads. The sample records hundreds of thousands of distinct CDR3 sequences, 20% to 25% being singletons. What was sequenced was blood. V gene TRBV12-3 or TRBV12-4 combines with J gene TRBJ2-1, with TRBD2 as a possible D gene (6 bases). The sequence was collected from a man aged 70-80 years in good health. The CDR3 sequence: CASSTEGSYNEQFF. The CDR3 coding sequence is TGTGCCAGCAGCACGGAGGGATCCTACAATGAGCAGTTCTTC.